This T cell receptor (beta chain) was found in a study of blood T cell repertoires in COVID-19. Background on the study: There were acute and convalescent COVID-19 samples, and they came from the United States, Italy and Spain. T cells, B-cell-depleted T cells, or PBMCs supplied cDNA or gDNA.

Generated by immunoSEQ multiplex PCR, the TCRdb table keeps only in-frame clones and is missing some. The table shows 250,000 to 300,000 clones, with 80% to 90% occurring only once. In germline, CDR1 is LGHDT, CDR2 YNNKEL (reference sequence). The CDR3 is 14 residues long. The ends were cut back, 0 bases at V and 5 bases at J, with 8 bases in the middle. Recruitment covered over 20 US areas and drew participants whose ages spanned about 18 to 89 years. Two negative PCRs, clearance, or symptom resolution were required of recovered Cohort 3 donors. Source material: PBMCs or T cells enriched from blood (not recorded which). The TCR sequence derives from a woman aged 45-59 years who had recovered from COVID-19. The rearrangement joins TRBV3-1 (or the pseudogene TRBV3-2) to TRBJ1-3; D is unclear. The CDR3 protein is CASSQELYRNTIYF. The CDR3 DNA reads TGTGCCAGCAGCCAAGAACTTTATCGAAACACCATATATTTT.